This T cell receptor beta chain was found in a study of OX40 agonist ivuxolimab in advanced cancers. Study-wide background: Ivuxolimab is a fully human IgG2 antibody that activates OX40 (CD134). Three patients got partial responses; one had hepatocellular carcinoma and two had cutaneous melanoma.

As for this clone: Antigen: not known.

The study, taken as a whole, reports: It was not determined which antigens were specifically recognized by the peripheral T cells that had undergone clonal expansion. More expanded clones were found, on average, in CD8+ than in CD4+ T cells.

V was cut by 1 base and J by 7 bases, with 11 bases left in between. Germline lookup yields CDR1 SGHVS and CDR2 FNYEAQ. This CDR3 region has 15 residues. The method was immunoSEQ multiplex PCR; TCRdb's version includes in-frame clones alone and lacks a portion of them. The sample shows approximately 60,000 clones, over 80% of them seen only once. This TCR was recovered from an adult with an advanced solid tumor such as melanoma, head and neck, liver or kidney cancer. The sample in question was CD4+ or CD8+ T cells sorted from blood, obtained in a trial of the OX40 agonist ivuxolimab. This sequence joins TRBV7-6 and TRBJ1-6; no clear D. DNA of the CDR3: TGTGCCAGCAGCTTAGTAGCCGAGCCAAATTCACCCCTCCACTTT. Translated: CASSLVAEPNSPLHF.